This TCR beta chain derives from a study of shared clonotypes between healthy human individuals. Study-level results: Some clonotypes were shared by all four sorted-subset donors, while others were not shared. The non-shared ones had lower generation probabilities than the shared ones.

As concerns this clone: Antigen unknown.

CDR1 is SGHNT and CDR2 is YYREEE in the germline V gene (reference sequence). This CDR3 has 14 residues. Germline trimming cut 4 bases from V and 4 bases from J; bases unmatched to any gene: 4. Data came from immunoSEQ multiplex PCR; TCRdb stores just in-frame clones and leaves some out. The sample has some 630,000 clones; about 78% are singletons. All donors were healthy HIV-negative adults lacking recent acute infections or vaccinations. Partitioning of CD4+ cells yielded a CD45RA+ naive subset and a CD45RA-negative memory subset. The V gene is TRBV5-4, the J gene TRBJ1-4, with 7 bases that match TRBD1. Specimen: memory CD4+ T cells sorted from blood. Subset in this sample: CD45RA-negative fraction. The origin of this receptor is a woman aged 25 to 39 in good health. In DNA, the CDR3 is TGTGCCAGCAGCCCAGGGGGAGGTAATGAAAAACTGTTTTTT. Translated, it gives CASSPGGGNEKLFF.